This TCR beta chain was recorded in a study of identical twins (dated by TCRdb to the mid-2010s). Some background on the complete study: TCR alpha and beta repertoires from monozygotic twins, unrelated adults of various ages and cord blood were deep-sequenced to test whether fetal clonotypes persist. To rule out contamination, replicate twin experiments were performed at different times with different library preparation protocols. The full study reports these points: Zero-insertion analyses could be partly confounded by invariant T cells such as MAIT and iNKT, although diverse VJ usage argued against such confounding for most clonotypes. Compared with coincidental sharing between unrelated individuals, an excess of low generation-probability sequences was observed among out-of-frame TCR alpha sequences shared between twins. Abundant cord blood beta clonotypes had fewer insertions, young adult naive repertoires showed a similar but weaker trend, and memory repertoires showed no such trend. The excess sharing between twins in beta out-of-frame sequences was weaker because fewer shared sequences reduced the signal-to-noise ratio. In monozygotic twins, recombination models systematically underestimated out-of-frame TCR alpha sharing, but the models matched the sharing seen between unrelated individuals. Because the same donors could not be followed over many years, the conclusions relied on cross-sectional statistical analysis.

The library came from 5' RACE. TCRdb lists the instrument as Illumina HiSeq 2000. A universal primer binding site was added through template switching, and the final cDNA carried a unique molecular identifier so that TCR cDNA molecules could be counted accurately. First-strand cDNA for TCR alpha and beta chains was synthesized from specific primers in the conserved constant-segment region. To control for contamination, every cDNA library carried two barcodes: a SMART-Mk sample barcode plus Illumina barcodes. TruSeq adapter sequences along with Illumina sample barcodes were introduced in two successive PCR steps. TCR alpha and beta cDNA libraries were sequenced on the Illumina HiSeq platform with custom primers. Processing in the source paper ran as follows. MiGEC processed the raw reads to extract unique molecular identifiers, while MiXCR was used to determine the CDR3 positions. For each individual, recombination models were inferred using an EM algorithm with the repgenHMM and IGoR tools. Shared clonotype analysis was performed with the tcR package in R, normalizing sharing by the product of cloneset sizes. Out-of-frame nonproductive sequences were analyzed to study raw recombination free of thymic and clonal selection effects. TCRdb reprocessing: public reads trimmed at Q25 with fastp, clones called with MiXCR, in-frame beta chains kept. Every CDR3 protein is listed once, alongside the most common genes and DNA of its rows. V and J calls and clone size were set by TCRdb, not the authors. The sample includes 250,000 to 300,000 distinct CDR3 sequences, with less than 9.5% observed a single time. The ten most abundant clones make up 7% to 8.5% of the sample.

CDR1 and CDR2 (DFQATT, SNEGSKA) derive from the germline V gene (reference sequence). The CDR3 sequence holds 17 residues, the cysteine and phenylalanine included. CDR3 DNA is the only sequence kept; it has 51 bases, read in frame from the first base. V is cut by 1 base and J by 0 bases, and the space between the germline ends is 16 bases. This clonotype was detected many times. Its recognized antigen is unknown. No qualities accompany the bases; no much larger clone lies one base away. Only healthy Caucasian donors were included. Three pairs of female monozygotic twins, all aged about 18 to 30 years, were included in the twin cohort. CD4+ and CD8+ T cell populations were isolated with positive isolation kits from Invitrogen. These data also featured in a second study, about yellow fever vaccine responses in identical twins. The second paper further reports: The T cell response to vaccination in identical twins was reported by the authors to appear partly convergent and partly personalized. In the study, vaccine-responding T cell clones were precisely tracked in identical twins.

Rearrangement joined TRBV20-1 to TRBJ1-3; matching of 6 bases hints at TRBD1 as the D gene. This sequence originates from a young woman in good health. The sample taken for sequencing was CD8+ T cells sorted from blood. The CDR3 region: CSARAGVRITSGNTIYF. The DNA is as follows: TGCAGTGCTAGAGCAGGGGTCAGAATCACCTCTGGAAACACCATATATTTT.